The present entry profiles one T cell receptor beta chain with its context. The data originate from a study of a mutant IDH1 vaccine in newly diagnosed glioma. Indicated time point: baseline, week 1 (first vaccination visit). Treatment here: pre-vaccination baseline after standard-of-care therapy. V lost 2 bases and J lost 0; bases outside the gene matches: 3. This CDR3 contains 15 residues. Germline-derived CDR1 and CDR2 are MNHNY and SVGAGI (reference sequence). Repertoires were generated with immunoSEQ multiplex PCR, while TCRdb's copy carries only in-frame clones and drops some. The repertoire has 65,000 to 70,000 clones, 65% to 90% of them found once; the top ten carry 2.9%.

The sequence derives from a man aged 25-45 years with glioma. The source material was PBMCs, sampled from a glioma patient treated with radiotherapy, temozolomide or both. V is TRBV6-6 and J is TRBJ1-1, with 7 bases matching TRBD1. This CDR3 reads CASSYRGTVNTEAFF. In DNA form, the CDR3 reads TGTGCCAGCAGTTACAGGGGGACAGTGAACACTGAAGCTTTCTTT.